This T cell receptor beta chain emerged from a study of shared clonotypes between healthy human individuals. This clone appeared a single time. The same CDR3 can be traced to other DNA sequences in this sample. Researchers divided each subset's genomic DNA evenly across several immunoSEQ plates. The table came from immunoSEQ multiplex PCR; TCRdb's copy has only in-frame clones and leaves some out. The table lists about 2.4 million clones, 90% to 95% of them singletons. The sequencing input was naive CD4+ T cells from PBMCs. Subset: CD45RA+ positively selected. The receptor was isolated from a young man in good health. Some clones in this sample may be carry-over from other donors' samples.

The CDR3 protein is CASSLNRGYGYTF. In DNA, the CDR3 is TGTGCCAGCAGCTTAAACAGGGGCTATGGCTACACCTTC. This rearrangement joins TRBV5-4 to TRBJ1-2, with 7 bases fitting TRBD1. Trimming at V came to 2 bases and at J to 4 bases, leaving 2 bases not matched to a gene. Per germline, CDR1 SGHNT and CDR2 YYREEE (reference sequence). This CDR3 has 13 amino acids.